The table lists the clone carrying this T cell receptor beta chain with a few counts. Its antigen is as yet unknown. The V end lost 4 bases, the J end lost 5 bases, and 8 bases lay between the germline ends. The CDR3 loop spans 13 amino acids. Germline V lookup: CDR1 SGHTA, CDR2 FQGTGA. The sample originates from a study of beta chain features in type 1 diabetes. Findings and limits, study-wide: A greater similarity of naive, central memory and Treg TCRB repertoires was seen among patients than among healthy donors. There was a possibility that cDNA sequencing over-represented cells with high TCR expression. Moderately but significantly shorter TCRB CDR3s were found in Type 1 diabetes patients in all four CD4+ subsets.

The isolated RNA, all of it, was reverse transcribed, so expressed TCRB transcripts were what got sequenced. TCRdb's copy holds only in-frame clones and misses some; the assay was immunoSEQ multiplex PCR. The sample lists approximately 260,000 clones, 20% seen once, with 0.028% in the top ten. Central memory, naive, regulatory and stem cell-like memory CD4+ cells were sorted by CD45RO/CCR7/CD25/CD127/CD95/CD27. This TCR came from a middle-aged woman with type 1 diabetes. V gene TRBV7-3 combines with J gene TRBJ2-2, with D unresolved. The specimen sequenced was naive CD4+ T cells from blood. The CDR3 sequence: CASSSPSTGELFF. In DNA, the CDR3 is TGTGCCAGCAGCTCCCCCTCGACCGGGGAGCTGTTTTTT.